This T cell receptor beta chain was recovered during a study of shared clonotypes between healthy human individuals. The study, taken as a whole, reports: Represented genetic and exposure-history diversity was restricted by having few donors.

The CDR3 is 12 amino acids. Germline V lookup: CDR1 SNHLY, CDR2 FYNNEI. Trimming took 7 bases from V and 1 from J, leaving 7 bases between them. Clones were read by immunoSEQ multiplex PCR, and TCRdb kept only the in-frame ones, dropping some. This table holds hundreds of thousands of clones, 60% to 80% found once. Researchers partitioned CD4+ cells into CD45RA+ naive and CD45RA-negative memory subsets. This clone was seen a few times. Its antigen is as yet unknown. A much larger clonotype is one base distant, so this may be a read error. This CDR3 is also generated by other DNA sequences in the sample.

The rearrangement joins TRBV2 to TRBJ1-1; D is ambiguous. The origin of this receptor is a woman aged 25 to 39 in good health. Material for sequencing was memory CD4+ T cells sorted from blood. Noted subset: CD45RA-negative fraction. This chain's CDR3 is CASNRENTEAFF. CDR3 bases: TGTGCCAGCAATAGGGAGAACACTGAAGCTTTCTTT. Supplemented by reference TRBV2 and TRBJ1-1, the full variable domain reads EPEVTQTPSHQVTQMGQEVILRCVPISNHLYFYWYRQILGQKVEFLVSFYNNEISEKSEIFDDQFSVERPDGSNFTLKIRSTKLEDSAMYFCASNRENTEAFFGQGTRLTVV.